What follows are 26 T cell receptor beta chains derived from one specimen sequenced in a study of T cell repertoires in aging, cancer and after chemotherapy. Peripheral blood genomic DNA, not sorted cells or RNA, was the template. Rearranged V-D-J TRB sequences were amplified with a mixed TRB-A/B primer pool. Via MiXCR, TCRdb re-called the multiplex PCR reads, giving one row per CDR3 protein. The table records fewer than 800 distinct CDR3 sequences, roughly 20% of them present only once. The sequenced sample was blood. Source of these receptors: a human donor with a blood cancer.

This clonotype was seen only a few times. V gene TRBV4-1 combines with J gene TRBJ1-2; D not certain. The CDR3 covers 14 residues. The V gene's germline CDR1 is MGHRA and CDR2 YSYEKL. The V gene lost 4 bases and the J gene lost 3 bases, with 12 bases spanning the gap. As DNA, the CDR3 is TGCGCCAGCAGCCCTACGGGATTAGACTATGGCTACACCTTC. It codes for CASSPTGLDYGYTF.

Sample share makes this clonotype large. The V gene is TRBV15, the J gene TRBJ1-1; D ambiguous. Germline V CDR1 and CDR2: LNHNV, YYDKDF (reference sequence). V gave up 1 base and J gave up 1 base, with 7 bases separating them. The CDR3 has 14 amino acids. Written as DNA, the CDR3 is TGTGCCACCAGCAGAGTCCCAGAGAACACTGAAGCTTTCTTT. Its translation: CATSRVPENTEAFF.

The J gene is TRBJ1-6, the V gene TRBV6-5; 11 positions agree with TRBD1. V was clipped by 7 bases and J by 10 bases; unmatched bases: 6. The CDR3 has 14 residues. Per the germline V gene, CDR1 is MNHEY and CDR2 is SVGAGI. The CDR3 DNA is TGTGCCAGCAATCCGGGACAGGGGGGATCACCCCTCCACTTT. Translated: CASNPGQGGSPLHF.

By proportion, this clonotype is large. The V and J genes are TRBV19 and TRBJ1-2, with D possibly being TRBD1 (6 bases). Trimming took off 4 bases at V and 8 bases at J, with 14 bases between the two ends. Germline loops: CDR1 LNHDA, CDR2 SQIVND (reference sequence). This CDR3 region has 13 residues. The CDR3 sequence is CASSKDRTYGYTF. Written as DNA, the CDR3 is TGTGCCAGTAGTAAAGACAGGACATACGGCTACACCTTC.

By share of the sample, this clonotype is medium-sized. This chain connects TRBV4-2 to TRBJ2-7, with 7 bases that match TRBD2. The CDR3 runs to 13 residues. The V and J ends lost 4 bases and 3 bases, in that order; junction bases with no gene match: 3. Per germline, CDR1 LGHNA and CDR2 YNFKEQ. CDR3 amino acids: CASSPGGGYEQYF. The CDR3 nucleotides are TGTGCCAGCAGCCCCGGCGGGGGCTACGAGCAGTACTTC.

The rearrangement joins TRBV6-5 to TRBJ2-5; D may be TRBD1 (6 bases). With 5 bases removed from V and 5 bases from J, the gap between germline ends came to 15 bases. This CDR3 is 14 amino acids long. Per the germline V gene, CDR1 is MNHEY and CDR2 is SVGAGI. CDR3 region: CASSGGREQETQYF. Here the CDR3 DNA reads TGTGCCAGCAGTGGGGGCAGGGAACAGGAGACCCAGTACTTC.

This clonotype is classed as large (0.1 to 1%). V is TRBV27 and J is TRBJ2-1, with 7 bases lining up with TRBD2. Losses at the gene ends were 7 bases for V and 10 bases for J; bases not matched to a gene: 4. The germline V gene encodes CDR1 MNHEY and CDR2 SMNVEV (reference sequence). The CDR3 totals 11 residues. CDR3 sequence: CASTSGGEQFF. CDR3 nucleotides: TGTGCCAGCACCTCGGGAGGAGAGCAGTTCTTC.

This clonotype has a count of ten or more. The chain has TRBV2 and TRBJ2-1; the D gene is possibly TRBD1 (7 bases). Germline lookup yields CDR1 SNHLY and CDR2 FYNNEI. Trimming cost V 7 bases and J 7 bases, with 17 bases left between them. The CDR3 totals 14 residues. CDR3 sequence (DNA): TGTGCCAGCACTATATTCAGGGGGGTGAATGAGCAGTTCTTC. Its protein is CASTIFRGVNEQFF.

The V call is TRBV19, the J call TRBJ1-6, with D perhaps matching TRBD1 (5 bases). V was trimmed by 7 bases and J by 2 bases, leaving 15 bases between them. Germline V CDR1 and CDR2: LNHDA, SQIVND (reference sequence). The CDR3 has 16 residues. The CDR3 loop reads CASMDLDIAYNSPLHF. The CDR3 DNA reads as TGTGCCAGTATGGATTTGGACATCGCCTATAATTCACCCCTCCACTTT.

The chain combines TRBV12-5 with TRBJ1-2; D gene unclear. The CDR3 has 15 residues. Trimming left V 3 bases short and J 0 bases short, with 11 bases between. CDR1 and CDR2 from the germline V gene are LGHNT and FRNRAP. CDR3 region: CASGFVGVTNYGYTF. For the CDR3, the DNA is TGTGCTAGTGGTTTTGTGGGAGTTACTAACTATGGCTACACCTTC. Full variable domain (rest looked up from reference TRBV12-5 and TRBJ1-2): DARVTQTPRHKVTEMGQEVTMRCQPILGHNTVFWYRQTMMQGLELLAYFRNRAPLDDSGMPKDRFSAEMPDATLATLKIQPSEPRDSAVYFCASGFVGVTNYGYTFGSGTRLTVV.

This clonotype rates as medium-sized. The gene calls are TRBV5-8 and TRBJ1-1; D not certain. The germline CDR1 and CDR2 sequences are SGHTS and YDEGEE. V lost 0 bases to trimming and J lost 0 bases, with 6 bases between them. The CDR3 covers 14 residues. This CDR3 is CASSLGQVNTEAFF. In DNA, the CDR3 is TGTGCCAGCAGCTTGGGGCAAGTGAACACTGAAGCTTTCTTT.

Judged by abundance, this clonotype is medium-sized. The chain recombines TRBV14 with TRBJ1-1; D remains unclear. CDR1 and CDR2 from the germline V gene are SGHDN and FVKESK. V gave up 4 bases and J gave up 5 bases, with 20 bases separating them. The CDR3 sequence is 16 residues long. The chain's CDR3 is CASSPQLSVRRTEAFF. CDR3 DNA: TGTGCCAGCAGCCCCCAATTGTCGGTGAGAAGGACTGAAGCTTTCTTT.

This clonotype showed up just a few times. The chain carries TRBV2 and TRBJ2-1; 7 positions agree with TRBD2. The CDR3 loop spans 14 amino acids. With 6 bases clipped from V and 5 bases from J, the junction kept 7 bases outside the gene matches. Germline V gives CDR1 SNHLY, CDR2 FYNNEI. CDR3 amino acids: CASSLSGINNEQFF. CDR3 coding DNA: TGTGCCAGCAGCTTAAGCGGGATTAACAATGAGCAGTTCTTC.

This rearrangement joins TRBV2 to TRBJ1-1; D ambiguous. The CDR3 has 11 residues. Germline V gene sequence: CDR1 SNHLY, CDR2 FYNNEI. Trimming removed 0 bases at V and 10 bases at J, with 6 bases between. The CDR3 DNA follows: TGTGCCAGCAGTGAAGCAGCAGGAGCTTTCTTT. Protein: CASSEAAGAFF.

The sample holds one count of this clonotype. A read error may be the cause here, since a much bigger clone is one base away. J is TRBJ2-3 and V is TRBV20-1; D is perhaps TRBD2 (7 bases). In germline, CDR1 is DFQATT, CDR2 SNEGSKA (reference sequence). The CDR3 has 13 residues. V lost 8 bases to trimming and J lost 5 bases, with 17 bases between them. The CDR3 protein is CSSMKGGVDTQYF. CDR3 DNA sequence: TGCAGTTCTATGAAAGGGGGGGTAGATACGCAGTATTTT.

Sample share makes this clonotype medium-sized. The J gene is TRBJ1-6, the V gene TRBV30; D might be TRBD1 (5 bases). CDR3 size: 16 residues. Germline assignment: CDR1 GTSNPN and CDR2 SVGIG (reference sequence). Trimming cost V 0 bases and J 2 bases, with 11 bases left between them. The CDR3, as DNA: TGTGCCTGGAGTGTACAAGGCAGGGCCTATAATTCACCCCTCCACTTT. Translating gives CAWSVQGRAYNSPLHF.

This clonotype was detected only once. This sequence joins TRBV6-1 and TRBJ2-1; TRBD1 agrees at 9 bases. V gave up 10 bases and J gave up 8 bases; unmatched junction bases: 9. CDR3 length equals 13 residues. Germline V gene lookup returns CDR1 MNHNS and CDR2 SASEGT. The CDR3 nucleotides are TGTGCCACCGGGGACAGGGAGGCCGATGAGCAGTTCTTC. Its protein is CATGDREADEQFF.

In this sample, this clonotype is large. The CDR3 sequence is CASSFRDSNTGELFF. In DNA, the CDR3 is TGTGCCAGCTCATTCCGGGACAGTAACACCGGGGAGCTGTTTTTT. V is TRBV18 and J is TRBJ2-2; the match to TRBD1 covers 7 bases. Germline V CDR1 and CDR2: KGHSH, LQKENI. CDR3 length equals 15 residues. V lost 5 bases, J lost 2 bases, and 5 bases stayed unmatched.

With respect to this clonotype: A read error may account for a junction end that differs from germline. The rearrangement joins TRBV11-3 to TRBJ1-2; D is uncertain. Looked up from germline, CDR1 is SGHNT and CDR2 is YENEEA. This CDR3 region has 14 residues. For the CDR3, the DNA is TGCGCCAGCAGCCAAGATCTATTGGGTAGCGGCTACACCTTC. This sequence encodes CASSQDLLGSGYTF.

This clonotype is large (0.1 to 1%). V gene TRBV27 combines with J gene TRBJ1-1, with a weak D call TRBD1 (6 bases). V gave up 6 bases and J gave up 4 bases, with 18 bases separating them. Germline V gives CDR1 MNHEY, CDR2 SMNVEV (reference sequence). This CDR3 region has 15 residues. CDR3 in DNA: TGTGCCAGCAGCCCCAAACAGGGAAGGGGCACTGAAGCTTTCTTT. Amino acid sequence: CASSPKQGRGTEAFF.

In this sample, this clonotype is medium-sized. The chain joins TRBV20-1 to TRBJ1-6; the D gene is possibly TRBD1 (6 bases). Germline assignment: CDR1 DFQATT and CDR2 SNEGSKA (reference sequence). The CDR3 runs to 13 residues. Trimming took off 5 bases at V and 9 bases at J, with 14 bases between the two ends. CDR3 protein: CSAQTGTSSPLHF. CDR3 nucleotide sequence: TGCAGTGCTCAGACCGGGACAAGTTCACCCCTCCACTTT.

In this sample, this clonotype is large. The chain combines TRBV6-4 with TRBJ2-1; TRBD2 matches 11 bases. This CDR3 has 15 residues. Trimming took 1 base from V and 5 from J; bases not matched to a gene: 1. CDR1 is MRHNA, CDR2 SNTAGT, per germline. The CDR3 nucleotides are TGTGCCAGCAGTGACTTAGCGGGAGGGGACAATGAGCAGTTCTTC. Its protein is CASSDLAGGDNEQFF.

By sample share, this clonotype is medium-sized. The chain links TRBV7-9 to TRBJ1-1, with a weak D call TRBD1 (6 bases). Germline values: CDR1 SEHNR, CDR2 FQNEAQ (reference sequence). The ends were cut back, 4 bases at V and 5 bases at J, with 23 bases in the middle. The CDR3 loop spans 17 amino acids. The CDR3 reads CASSSFGRGAPGTEAFF. The CDR3 DNA is TGTGCCAGCAGCTCATTTGGACGGGGGGCACCAGGGACTGAAGCTTTCTTT.

By share of the sample, this clonotype is large. The chain couples TRBV30 to TRBJ1-1; 8 bases line up with TRBD1. The germline V gene encodes CDR1 GTSNPN and CDR2 SVGIG (reference sequence). The CDR3 runs to 14 residues. Losses at the gene ends were 6 bases for V and 1 base for J; bases not matched to a gene: 7. The CDR3 here is CACTKGQGNTEAFF. The CDR3 DNA sequence: TGTGCCTGCACAAAAGGACAGGGGAACACTGAAGCTTTCTTT.

This clonotype is large within its sample. The V call is TRBV12-3 or TRBV12-4, the J call TRBJ2-1; 10 nucleotides line up with TRBD2. The CDR3 is 15 residues long. The V gene end was trimmed by 6 bases and the J gene end by 4 bases; junction bases not matched to a gene: 6. The DNA for the CDR3 is TGTGCCAGCAGAGACGCTAGCGGGAGATACAATGAGCAGTTCTTC. This encodes CASRDASGRYNEQFF.

This clonotype is labeled as large. The chain recombines TRBV6-4 with TRBJ2-3; the match to TRBD2 covers 9 bases. This CDR3 is built from 15 residues. The V segment lost 4 bases and the J segment 4 bases; nucleotides outside the gene matches: 6. CDR1 is MRHNA, CDR2 SNTAGT, per germline. The CDR3 DNA reads TGTGCCAGCAGTGTCAGCGGGGGGAGCTCAGATACGCAGTATTTT. It translates to CASSVSGGSSDTQYF.